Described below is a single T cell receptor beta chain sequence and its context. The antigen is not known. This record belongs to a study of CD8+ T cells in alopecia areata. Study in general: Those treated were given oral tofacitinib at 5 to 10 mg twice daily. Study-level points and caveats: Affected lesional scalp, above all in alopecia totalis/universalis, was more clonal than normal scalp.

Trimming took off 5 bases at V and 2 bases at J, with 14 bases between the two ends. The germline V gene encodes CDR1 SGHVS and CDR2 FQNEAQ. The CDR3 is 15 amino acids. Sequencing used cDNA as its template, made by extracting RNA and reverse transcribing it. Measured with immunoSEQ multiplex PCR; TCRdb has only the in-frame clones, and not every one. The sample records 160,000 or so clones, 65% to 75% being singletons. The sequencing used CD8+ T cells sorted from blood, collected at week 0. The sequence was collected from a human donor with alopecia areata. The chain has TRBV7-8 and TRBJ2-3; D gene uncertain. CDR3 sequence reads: CASSLYRRPTDTQYF. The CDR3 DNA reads TGTGCCAGCAGCCTATATAGGCGGCCCACAGATACGCAGTATTTT.